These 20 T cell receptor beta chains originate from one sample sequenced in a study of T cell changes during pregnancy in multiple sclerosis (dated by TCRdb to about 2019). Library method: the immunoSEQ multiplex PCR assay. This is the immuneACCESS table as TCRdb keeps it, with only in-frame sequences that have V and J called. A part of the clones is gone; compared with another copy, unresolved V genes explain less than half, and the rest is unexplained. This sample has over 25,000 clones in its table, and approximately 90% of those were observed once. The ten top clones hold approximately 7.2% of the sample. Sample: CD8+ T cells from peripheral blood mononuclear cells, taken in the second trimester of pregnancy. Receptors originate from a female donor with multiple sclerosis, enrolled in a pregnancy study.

Written as DNA, the CDR3 is TGTGCCAGCAATAGCGGGAGCGGATGGGAGCAGTACTTC. Encoded protein: CASNSGSGWEQYF. V gene TRBV6-5 combines with J gene TRBJ2-7, with 9 bases fitting TRBD2. Trimming removed 7 bases from V and 7 bases from J; junction bases left unmatched: 8. Germline CDR1 MNHEY, CDR2 SVGAGI. The CDR3 spans 13 residues.

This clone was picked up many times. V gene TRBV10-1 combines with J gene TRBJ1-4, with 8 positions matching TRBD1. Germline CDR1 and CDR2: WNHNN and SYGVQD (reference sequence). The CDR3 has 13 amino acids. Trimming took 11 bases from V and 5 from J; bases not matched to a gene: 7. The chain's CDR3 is CAPGDRPNEKLFF. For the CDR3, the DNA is TGCGCCCCCGGGGACAGGCCGAATGAAAAACTGTTTTTT.

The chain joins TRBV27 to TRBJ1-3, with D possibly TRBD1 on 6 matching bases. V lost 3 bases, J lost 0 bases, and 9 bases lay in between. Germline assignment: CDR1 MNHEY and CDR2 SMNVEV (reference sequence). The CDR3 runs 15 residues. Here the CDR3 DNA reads TGTGCCAGCAGTTTGGACAGCAACTCTGGAAACACCATATATTTT. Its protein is CASSLDSNSGNTIYF.

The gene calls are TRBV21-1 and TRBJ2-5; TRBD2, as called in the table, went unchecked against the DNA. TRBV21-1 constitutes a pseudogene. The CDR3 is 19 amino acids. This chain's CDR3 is CAIEVVVAGSYIGRETQYF. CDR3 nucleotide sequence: TGTGCCATCGAAGTAGTGGTAGCGGGAAGCTACATTGGACGGGAGACCCAGTACTTC.

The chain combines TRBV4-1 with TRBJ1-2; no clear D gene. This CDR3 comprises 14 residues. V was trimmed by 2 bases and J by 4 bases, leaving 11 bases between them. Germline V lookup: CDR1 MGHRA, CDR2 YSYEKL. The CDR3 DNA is TGCGCCAGCAGCCAAATTCAGGATACCTATGGCTACACCTTC. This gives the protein CASSQIQDTYGYTF.

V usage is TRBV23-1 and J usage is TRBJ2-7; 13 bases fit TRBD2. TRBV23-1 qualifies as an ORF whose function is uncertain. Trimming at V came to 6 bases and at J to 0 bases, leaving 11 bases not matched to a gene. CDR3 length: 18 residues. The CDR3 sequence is CASSIGLAGVYHSYEQYF. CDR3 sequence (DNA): TGCGCCAGCAGCATAGGACTAGCGGGAGTCTACCACTCCTACGAGCAGTACTTC.

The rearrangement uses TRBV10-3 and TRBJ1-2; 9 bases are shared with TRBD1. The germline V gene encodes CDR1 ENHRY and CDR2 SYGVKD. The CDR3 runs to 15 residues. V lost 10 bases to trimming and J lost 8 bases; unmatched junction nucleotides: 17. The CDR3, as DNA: TGTGCCACCCTGGGGAGAGGGGGACAGGGATTGGGCTACACCTTC. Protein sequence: CATLGRGGQGLGYTF.

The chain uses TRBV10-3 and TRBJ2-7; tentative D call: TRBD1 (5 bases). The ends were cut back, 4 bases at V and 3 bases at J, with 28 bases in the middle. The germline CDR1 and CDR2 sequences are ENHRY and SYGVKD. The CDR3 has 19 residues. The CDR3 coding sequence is TGTGCCATCAGTGCAGTCGAGGACGTGTCGACAGCGAAGATCTACGAGCAGTACTTC. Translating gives CAISAVEDVSTAKIYEQYF.

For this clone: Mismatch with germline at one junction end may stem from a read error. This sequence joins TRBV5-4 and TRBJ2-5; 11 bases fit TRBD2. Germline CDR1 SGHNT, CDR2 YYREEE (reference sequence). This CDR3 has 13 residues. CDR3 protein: CASSLDLAGGVDF. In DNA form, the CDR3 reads TGTGCCAGCAGCTTGGATCTAGCGGGGGGCGTGGACTTC.

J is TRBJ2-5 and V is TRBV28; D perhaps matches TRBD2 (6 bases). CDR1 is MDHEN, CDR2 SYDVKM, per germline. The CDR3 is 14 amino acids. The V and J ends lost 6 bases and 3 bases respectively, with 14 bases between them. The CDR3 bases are TGTGCCAGCAGACCATGGGGGGAAGAAGAGACCCAGTACTTC. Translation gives CASRPWGEEETQYF.

CDR3 coding DNA: TGTGCCAGCAGTCCCCCGCTAGCAATCTACGAGCAGTACTTC. It is translated as CASSPPLAIYEQYF. The chain recombines TRBV28 with TRBJ2-7; D is perhaps TRBD2 (5 bases). CDR1 MDHEN and CDR2 SYDVKM come from the germline V gene. The CDR3 is 14 residues long. V shed 5 bases and J shed 3 bases, with 14 bases lying between them.

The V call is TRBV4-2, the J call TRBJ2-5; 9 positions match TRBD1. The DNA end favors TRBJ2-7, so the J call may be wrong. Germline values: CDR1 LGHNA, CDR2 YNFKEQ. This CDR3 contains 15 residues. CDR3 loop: CASSQDETGGYEQYF. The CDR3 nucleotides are TGTGCCAGCAGCCAAGATGAGACAGGGGGCTACGAGCAGTACTTC.

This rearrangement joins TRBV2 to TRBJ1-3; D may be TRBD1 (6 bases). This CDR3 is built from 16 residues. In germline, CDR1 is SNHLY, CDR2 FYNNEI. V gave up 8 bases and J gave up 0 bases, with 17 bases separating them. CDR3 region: CASSYRVDSSGNTIYF. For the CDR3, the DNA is TGTGCCAGCTCGTACAGGGTGGACTCCTCTGGAAACACCATATATTTT.

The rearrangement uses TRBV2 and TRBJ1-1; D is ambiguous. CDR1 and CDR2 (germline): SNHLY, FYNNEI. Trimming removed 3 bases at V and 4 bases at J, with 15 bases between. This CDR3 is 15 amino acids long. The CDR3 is CASSEPRVIFTEAFF. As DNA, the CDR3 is TGTGCCAGCAGTGAGCCCCGGGTGATATTCACTGAAGCTTTCTTT.

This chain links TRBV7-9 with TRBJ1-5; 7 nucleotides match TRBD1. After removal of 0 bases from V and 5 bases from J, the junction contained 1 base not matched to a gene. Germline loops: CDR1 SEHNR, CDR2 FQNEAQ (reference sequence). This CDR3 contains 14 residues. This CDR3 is CASSLADRDQPQHF. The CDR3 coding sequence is TGTGCCAGCAGCTTAGCCGACAGGGATCAGCCCCAGCATTTT.

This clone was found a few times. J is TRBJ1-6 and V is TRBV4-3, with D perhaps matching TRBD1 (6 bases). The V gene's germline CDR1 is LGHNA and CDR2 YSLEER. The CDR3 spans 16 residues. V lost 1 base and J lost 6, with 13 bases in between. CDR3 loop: CASSQGTARLNSPLHF. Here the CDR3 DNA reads TGCGCCAGCAGCCAAGGGACAGCCAGACTTAATTCACCCCTCCACTTT.

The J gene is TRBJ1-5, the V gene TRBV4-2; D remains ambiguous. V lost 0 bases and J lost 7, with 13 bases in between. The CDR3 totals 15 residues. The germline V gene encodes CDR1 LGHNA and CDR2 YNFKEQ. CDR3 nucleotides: TGTGCCAGCAGCCAAGAGGAGGGAGGGAGCCAGCCCCAGCATTTT. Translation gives CASSQEEGGSQPQHF.

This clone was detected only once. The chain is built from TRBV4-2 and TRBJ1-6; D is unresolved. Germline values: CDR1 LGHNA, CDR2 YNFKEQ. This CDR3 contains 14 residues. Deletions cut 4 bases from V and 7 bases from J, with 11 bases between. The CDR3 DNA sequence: TGTGCCAGCAGCCCCGAACTGGGCAATTCACCCCTCCACTTT. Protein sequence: CASSPELGNSPLHF.

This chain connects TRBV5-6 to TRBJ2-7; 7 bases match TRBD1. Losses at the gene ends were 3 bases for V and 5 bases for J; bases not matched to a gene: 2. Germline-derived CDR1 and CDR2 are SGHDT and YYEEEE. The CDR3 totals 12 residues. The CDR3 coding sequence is TGTGCCAGCAGCTCGACAGGGAACGAGCAGTACTTC. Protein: CASSSTGNEQYF.

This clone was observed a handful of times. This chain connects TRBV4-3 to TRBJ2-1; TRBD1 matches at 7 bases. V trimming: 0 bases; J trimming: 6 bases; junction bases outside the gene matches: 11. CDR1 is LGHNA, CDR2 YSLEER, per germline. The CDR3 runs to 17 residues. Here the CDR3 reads CASSQDSMTGNPNEQFF. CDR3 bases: TGCGCCAGCAGCCAAGATAGTATGACAGGGAACCCCAATGAGCAGTTCTTC.